This TCR beta chain was identified during a study of shared clonotypes between healthy human individuals. Overall study context: Ranging from 18 to 49 in age, donors were a couple of women and three men. Study-level findings and limits: Estimated richness was generally greater in naive than memory subsets.

Notes on this clone: The antigen is not known.

Clones were read by immunoSEQ multiplex PCR, and TCRdb kept only the in-frame ones, dropping some. The repertoire holds 800,000 to 950,000 clones, with around 96% as singletons. The V end lost 0 bases, the J end lost 2 bases, and 13 bases lay between the germline ends. The CDR3 consists of 16 residues. Germline-derived CDR1 and CDR2 are SGDLS and YYNGEE. Naive CD8 isolation took CD45RO-negative cells positively selected for CCR7 and excluded terminally differentiated effector memory CD45RA+ cells. The sample was naive CD8+ T cells sorted from blood. The origin of this receptor is a man aged 25-40 years in good health. The J gene is TRBJ2-3, the V gene TRBV9, with D maybe TRBD1 (6 bases). CDR3 protein: CASSVDQGRYTDTQYF. CDR3 DNA sequence: TGTGCCAGCAGCGTAGATCAGGGGCGATACACAGATACGCAGTATTTT.